The source of this T cell receptor beta chain is a study of blood T cell repertoires in COVID-19. Study in general: The United States, Italy and Spain were the sources of the acute and convalescent COVID-19 samples. Sources were T cells, B-cell-depleted T cells, or PBMCs; the material itself was cDNA or gDNA.

This table comes from immunoSEQ multiplex PCR, and its TCRdb copy is limited to in-frame clones, with some not included. The sample includes 25,000 to 30,000 clones, roughly two thirds of them seen just once. CDR1 is LNHDA and CDR2 is SQIVND in the germline V gene (reference sequence). This CDR3 region has 14 residues. V was pared by 3 bases and J by 2 bases, with 11 bases between. This clone came up a few times. The TCR originated in a human donor in a cohort sampled during active COVID-19. Sequenced: peripheral blood. The chain combines TRBV19 with TRBJ2-7; D possibly corresponds to TRBD1 (6 bases). This CDR3 reads CASSMGRGPYEQYF. The CDR3 region has the DNA TGTGCCAGTAGTATGGGCAGGGGCCCCTACGAGCAGTACTTC.